This T cell receptor (beta chain) is drawn from a study of blood T cell repertoires in COVID-19. Libraries were prepared by immunoSEQ multiplex PCR; TCRdb keeps only in-frame clonotypes and omits some of them. This sample carries roughly 99,000 clones, less than 90% of them seen once, and the ten largest clones take roughly 4.3%. This CDR3 comprises 15 residues. Looked up from germline, CDR1 is LGHNA and CDR2 is YSLEER. With 4 bases removed from V and 4 bases from J, the gap between germline ends came to 11 bases. The chain joins TRBV4-3 to TRBJ1-6; no reliable D call. The TCR comes from a human donor in a cohort sampled during active COVID-19. The source material was peripheral blood. CDR3 bases: TGCGCCAGCAGCCCCCAGGAAGGATATAATTCACCCCTCCACTTT. Its translation: CASSPQEGYNSPLHF.